The source of this T cell receptor beta chain is a study of shared clonotypes between healthy human individuals. Recent vaccinations or acute infections were absent in the healthy HIV-negative adult donors. Investigators spread the genomic DNA of each subset evenly over several immunoSEQ plates. The data were produced by immunoSEQ multiplex PCR, yet TCRdb's version contains in-frame clones alone and is incomplete. Of hundreds of thousands of clones in the sample, about four fifths were seen once. Germline V gene lookup returns CDR1 SGHAT and CDR2 FQNNGV. The V segment lost 2 bases and the J segment 3 bases; nucleotides outside the gene matches: 4. The CDR3 covers 15 residues. On this clone itself: Other DNA variants within this sample encode the same CDR3.

V and J are TRBV11-2 and TRBJ2-7, with 10 bases aligning to TRBD2. The sequenced material came from PBMCs. The receptor was isolated from a woman in her 40s in good health. Some clones in this sample may be carry-over from other donors' samples. CDR3 residues: CASSLQPSGSYEQYF. The DNA of the CDR3 is TGTGCCAGCAGCTTACAACCTAGCGGGAGCTACGAGCAGTACTTC.